The present TCR beta chain was sequenced within a study of cytomegalovirus exposure and HLA in healthy donors. Notes on this clone: Its antigen is not identified.

General study results and limits: In vitro work confirmed that a few CMV-associated chains recognize CMV antigens.

The CDR3 length is 15 residues. Germline values: CDR1 SGHTA, CDR2 FQGNSA. V shed 5 bases and J 6 bases; nucleotides not matched to a gene: 6. Method: immunoSEQ multiplex PCR; TCRdb's copy keeps in-frame clones and lacks some. The repertoire holds 150,000 to 200,000 clones, with around nine tenths as singletons. The origin of this receptor is a man between 18 and 29 years old in good health and CMV-seropositive. Sequenced: PBMCs. The V gene is TRBV7-2, the J gene TRBJ2-2, with 10 bases identical to TRBD2. The CDR3 nucleotides read TGTGCCAGCAGCGGTCTAGCGGGAGAGCCCGGGGAGCTGTTTTTT. Its protein product is CASSGLAGEPGELFF.